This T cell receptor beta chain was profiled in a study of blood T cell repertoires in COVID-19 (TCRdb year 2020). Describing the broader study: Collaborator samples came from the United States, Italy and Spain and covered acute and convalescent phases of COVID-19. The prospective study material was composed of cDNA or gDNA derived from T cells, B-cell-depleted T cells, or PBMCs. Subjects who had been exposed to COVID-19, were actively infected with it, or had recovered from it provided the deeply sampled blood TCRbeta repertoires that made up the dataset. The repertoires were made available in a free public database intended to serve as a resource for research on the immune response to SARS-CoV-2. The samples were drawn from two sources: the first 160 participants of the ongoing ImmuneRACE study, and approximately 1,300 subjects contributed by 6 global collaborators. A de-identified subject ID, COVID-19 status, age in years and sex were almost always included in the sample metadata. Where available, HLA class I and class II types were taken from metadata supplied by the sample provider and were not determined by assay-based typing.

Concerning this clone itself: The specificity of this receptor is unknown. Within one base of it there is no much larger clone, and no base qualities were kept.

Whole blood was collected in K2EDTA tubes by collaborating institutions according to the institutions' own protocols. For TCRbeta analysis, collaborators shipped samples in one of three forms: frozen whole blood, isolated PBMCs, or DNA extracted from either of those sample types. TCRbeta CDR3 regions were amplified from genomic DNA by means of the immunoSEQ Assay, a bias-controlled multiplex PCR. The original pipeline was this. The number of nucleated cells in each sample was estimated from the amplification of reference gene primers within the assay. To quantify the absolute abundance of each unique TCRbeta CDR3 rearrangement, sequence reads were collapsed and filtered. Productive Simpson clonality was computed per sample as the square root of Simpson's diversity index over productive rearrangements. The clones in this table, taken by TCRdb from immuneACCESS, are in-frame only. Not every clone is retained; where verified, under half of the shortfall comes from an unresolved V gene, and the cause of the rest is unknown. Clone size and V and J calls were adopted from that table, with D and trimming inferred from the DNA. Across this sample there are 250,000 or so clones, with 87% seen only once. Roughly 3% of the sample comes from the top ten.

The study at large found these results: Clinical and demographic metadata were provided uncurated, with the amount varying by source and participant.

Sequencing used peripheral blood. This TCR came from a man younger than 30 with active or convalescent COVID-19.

The CDR3 here reads CASSYSGRNYEQYF. In nucleotides, the sequence is TGTGCCAGCAGTTACTCGGGGAGGAATTACGAGCAGTACTTC. Here the chain combines TRBV6-5 and TRBJ2-7; TRBD2 might be the D gene, on 6 matching bases. The CDR3 covers 14 residues, taking in both the cysteine and the phenylalanine. Of the read, only the CDR3 DNA is kept; its 42 bases are in frame from base 1. A distance of 10 bases separates the germline ends of V and J, which lose 0 bases and 4 bases respectively. Via the germline V gene, CDR1 is MNHEY and CDR2 SVGAGI.